This T cell receptor (beta chain) derives from a study of T cells after yellow fever vaccination. As for the study in general: Fractions of limited cellularity were prepared by means of SMART-Seq v4 Ultra Low Input.

Study-wide results and caveats: Clonotypes found in both CD4 and CD8 compartments made up a small share.

In its sample, this clonotype was seen a few times. Its antigen remains unidentified. The CDR3 covers 15 residues. With 4 bases removed from V and 2 bases from J, the gap between germline ends came to 16 bases. CDR1 and CDR2 from the germline V gene are SQVTM and ANQGSEA. TCRdb re-called the 5' RACE reads with MiXCR, one entry per CDR3 protein. Here the sample spans hundreds of thousands of distinct CDR3 sequences, about 12% being singletons. This TCR was sampled from a man between 18 and 29 years old who received the YFV17D yellow fever vaccine. The chain carries TRBV29-1 and TRBJ2-3, with D tentatively TRBD1 (6 bases). Here the sequenced sample was CD4+ T cells sorted from PBMCs, taken 15 days after the yellow fever booster vaccination. The CDR3 coding sequence is TGCAGCGTTGTGTACCGCCGGACAGCCACAGATACGCAGTATTTT. Translation gives CSVVYRRTATDTQYF.